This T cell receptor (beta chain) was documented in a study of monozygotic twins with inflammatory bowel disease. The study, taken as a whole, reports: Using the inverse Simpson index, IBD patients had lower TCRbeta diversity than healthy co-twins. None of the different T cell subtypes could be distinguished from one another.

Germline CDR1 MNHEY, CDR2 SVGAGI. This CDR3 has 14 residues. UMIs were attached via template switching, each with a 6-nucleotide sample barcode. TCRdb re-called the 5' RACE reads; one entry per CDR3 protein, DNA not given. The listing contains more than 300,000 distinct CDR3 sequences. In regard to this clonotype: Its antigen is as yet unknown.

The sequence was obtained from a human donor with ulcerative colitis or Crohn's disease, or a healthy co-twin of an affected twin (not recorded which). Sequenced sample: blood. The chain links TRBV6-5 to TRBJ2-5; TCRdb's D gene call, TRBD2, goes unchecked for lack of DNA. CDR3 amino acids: CASSYSILAKTQYF.